These 23 T cell receptor beta chains were all obtained from the same sample, sequenced in a study of T cell responses to AZD1222 COVID-19 vaccine. Repertoires were generated with immunoSEQ multiplex PCR, while TCRdb's copy carries only in-frame clones and drops some. The data hold roughly 150,000 clones, with 80% to 95% observed a single time. Sequences were derived from peripheral blood, sampled on day 0 of AZD1222 vaccination. These receptor sequences come from an adult in good health.

J is TRBJ2-5 and V is TRBV10-2; 8 bases map to TRBD1. CDR1 WSHSY and CDR2 SAAADI come from the germline V gene. There are 14 residues in the CDR3. The V gene end was trimmed by 3 bases and the J gene end by 4 bases; junction bases not matched to a gene: 4. This CDR3 reads CASSDRGQGETQYF. CDR3 sequence (DNA): TGCGCCAGCAGTGACAGGGGGCAGGGAGAGACCCAGTACTTC.

The CDR3 DNA reads TGTGCCAGCAGTTACTTCAGTGACACCGGGGAGCTGTTTTTT. As protein: CASSYFSDTGELFF. The chain employs TRBV6-6 and TRBJ2-2; D is ambiguous. This CDR3 region has 14 residues. Germline CDR1 reads MNHNY; CDR2 reads SVGAGI (reference sequence). Trimming left V 1 base short and J 3 bases short, with 6 bases between.

The rearrangement links TRBV5-1 to TRBJ2-7; tentative D call: TRBD2 (5 bases). CDR1 and CDR2 from the germline V gene are SGHRS and YFSETQ. CDR3 length equals 13 residues. V lost 5 bases, J lost 0 bases, and 9 bases lay in between. This CDR3 reads CASSSVDSYEQYF. The DNA of the CDR3 is TGCGCCAGCAGTAGCGTAGACTCCTACGAGCAGTACTTC.

V usage is TRBV18 and J usage is TRBJ1-3, with unresolved D. V shed 3 bases and J shed 4 bases, with 13 bases lying between them. The CDR3 sequence is 15 residues long. The germline gives CDR1 KGHSH, CDR2 LQKENI. Here the CDR3 DNA reads TGTGCCAGCTCACCCAGTTTACAACGAGGAAACACCATATATTTT. Protein: CASSPSLQRGNTIYF.

CDR3 sequence: CASSLGDRAEEQYF. The CDR3 DNA reads TGTGCCAGCAGCTTGGGGGACAGGGCCGAGGAGCAGTACTTC. V gene TRBV11-3 combines with J gene TRBJ2-7, with 9 bases identical to TRBD1. Losses at the gene ends were 3 bases for V and 7 bases for J; bases not matched to a gene: 7. This CDR3 is 14 amino acids long. The germline V gene has CDR1 SGHNT and CDR2 YENEEA.

J is TRBJ2-2 and V is TRBV4-1, with no clear D. The V gene's germline CDR1 is MGHRA and CDR2 YSYEKL. V was pared by 4 bases and J by 1 base, with 7 bases between. This CDR3 is built from 14 residues. Here the CDR3 DNA reads TGCGCCAGCAGCCTTGGCCAGAACACCGGGGAGCTGTTTTTT. It yields the protein CASSLGQNTGELFF.

The V gene is TRBV6-4, the J gene TRBJ1-4, with D uncertain. Germline CDR1 MRHNA, CDR2 SNTAGT. The CDR3 sequence is 17 residues long. The germline V and J ends were trimmed by 9 bases and 4 bases, with 24 bases remaining between them. The CDR3 protein is CARANEVRSDYNEKLFF. In DNA, the CDR3 is TGTGCCAGGGCTAATGAAGTTCGGTCGGACTATAATGAAAAACTGTTTTTT.

The chain employs TRBV3-1 (or the pseudogene TRBV3-2) and TRBJ2-2, with unresolved D. Germline V gene lookup returns CDR1 LGHDT and CDR2 YNNKEL (reference sequence). The ends were cut back, 1 base at V and 0 bases at J, with 9 bases in the middle. The CDR3 is 16 amino acids. The CDR3 loop reads CASSQVGRANTGELFF. For the CDR3, the DNA is TGTGCCAGCAGCCAAGTTGGAAGGGCGAACACCGGGGAGCTGTTTTTT.

V and J are TRBV6-5 and TRBJ1-6; 7 bases line up with TRBD1. CDR3 length equals 15 residues. Germline V gene lookup returns CDR1 MNHEY and CDR2 SVGAGI. The V and J ends lost 1 base and 7 bases, in that order; junction bases with no gene match: 4. CDR3 loop: CASSYYTGANSPLHF. In DNA form, the CDR3 reads TGTGCCAGCAGTTACTATACAGGGGCGAATTCACCCCTCCACTTT.

The chain recombines TRBV10-2 with TRBJ1-3; TRBD1 might be the D (6 bases). Trimming pared 7 bases from V and 2 bases from J, leaving 15 bases between. The CDR3 totals 15 residues. Germline V gene lookup returns CDR1 WSHSY and CDR2 SAAADI. The CDR3 loop reads CASTQGGLTGNTIYF. The CDR3 DNA follows: TGCGCCAGCACCCAAGGGGGGCTGACTGGAAACACCATATATTTT.

The chain couples TRBV6-4 to TRBJ1-2, with 8 bases that match TRBD1. V shed 6 bases, J shed 4 bases, and the junction held 10 bases outside the gene matches. This CDR3 is 15 amino acids long. Germline CDR1 is MRHNA and CDR2 is SNTAGT. The CDR3 loop is CASSLPRGLGYGYTF. The CDR3 DNA follows: TGTGCCAGCAGCCTTCCCAGGGGGCTCGGCTATGGCTACACCTTC.

This clone has just a few counts. The rearrangement uses TRBV5-1 and TRBJ1-1; TRBD1 aligns across 9 bases. Trimming at V came to 4 bases and at J to 6 bases, leaving 13 bases not matched to a gene. This CDR3 comprises 16 residues. Per the germline V gene, CDR1 is SGHRS and CDR2 is YFSETQ. The CDR3 nucleotides are TGCGCCAGCAGCCCTAAACCGGACAGGGGTAATTCTGAAGCTTTCTTT. It translates to CASSPKPDRGNSEAFF.

The count of this clone is one. The chain is built from TRBV6-4 and TRBJ2-1, with 10 bases identical to TRBD1. Unmatched junction bases numbered 6, after V lost 3 bases and J lost 7 bases. From germline, CDR1 is MRHNA and CDR2 SNTAGT. The CDR3 length is 15 residues. In DNA form, the CDR3 reads TGTGCCAGCAGTGAGACAGGGGGCGAGGAAAATGAGCAGTTCTTC. This sequence encodes CASSETGGEENEQFF.

CDR3 loop: CSVARDSNQPQHF. CDR3 DNA: TGCAGCGTTGCTCGAGATAGCAATCAGCCCCAGCATTTT. This chain uses TRBV29-1 with TRBJ1-5; no definite D call. The CDR3 has 13 residues. CDR1 is SQVTM, CDR2 ANQGSEA, per germline. The germline V and J ends were trimmed by 4 bases and 0 bases, with 7 bases remaining between them.

The chain has TRBV4-1 and TRBJ1-2; 7 bases align to TRBD1. CDR1 is MGHRA and CDR2 is YSYEKL in the germline V gene. This CDR3 is built from 15 residues. Germline trimming cut 4 bases from V and 2 bases from J; bases unmatched to any gene: 7. CDR3 bases: TGCGCCAGCAGCCCCCTAGGACAGGTCAACTATGGCTACACCTTC. Translating gives CASSPLGQVNYGYTF.

The chain has TRBV7-9 and TRBJ1-1; TRBD1 matches at 7 bases. V trimming: 3 bases; J trimming: 2 bases; junction bases outside the gene matches: 3. This CDR3 is 14 amino acids long. Germline CDR1 reads SEHNR; CDR2 reads FQNEAQ (reference sequence). In DNA form, the CDR3 reads TGTGCCAGCAGCTTCGAGGGGGCCAACACTGAAGCTTTCTTT. This translates into CASSFEGANTEAFF.

This rearrangement joins TRBV11-3 to TRBJ2-1; D gene uncertain. The germline V and J ends were trimmed by 1 base and 1 base, with 8 bases remaining between them. Germline V gene sequence: CDR1 SGHNT, CDR2 YENEEA. The CDR3 totals 15 residues. CDR3 sequence reads: CASSLAAGSYNEQFF. In DNA, the CDR3 is TGTGCCAGCAGCTTAGCGGCAGGTTCCTACAATGAGCAGTTCTTC.

This sequence joins TRBV9 and TRBJ2-3; TRBD2 agrees at 13 bases. This CDR3 spans 17 amino acids. Germline CDR1 and CDR2: SGDLS and YYNGEE. The V segment lost 2 bases and the J segment 3 bases; nucleotides outside the gene matches: 6. The CDR3 loop is CASSVLPGLAGTDTQYF. CDR3 in DNA: TGTGCCAGCAGCGTCCTCCCGGGACTAGCGGGGACAGATACGCAGTATTTT.

The chain employs TRBV23-1 and TRBJ1-2; the match to TRBD1 covers 8 bases. TRBV23-1 is designated an ORF whose function remains uncertain. The CDR3 has 19 residues. The V and J ends lost 4 bases and 1 base, in that order; junction bases with no gene match: 17. The DNA for the CDR3 is TGCGCCAGCAGTCGTACCCCGGGGACAGGCCACTCGTTTAACTATGGCTACACCTTC. It encodes CASSRTPGTGHSFNYGYTF.

The rearrangement joins TRBV5-4 to TRBJ2-7, with 8 positions matching TRBD1. The CDR3 covers 15 residues. The germline CDR1 and CDR2 sequences are SGHNT and YYREEE (reference sequence). V trimming: 4 bases; J trimming: 3 bases; junction bases outside the gene matches: 9. The CDR3 sequence is CASSQNPGQGYEQYF. The CDR3 coding sequence is TGTGCCAGCAGCCAAAATCCCGGACAGGGCTACGAGCAGTACTTC. The full variable domain, with the rest looked up from reference TRBV5-4 and TRBJ2-7, is ETGVTQSPTHLIKTRGQQVTLRCSSQSGHNTVSWYQQALGQGPQFIFQYYREEENGRGNFPPRFSGLQFPNYSSELNVNALELDDSALYLCASSQNPGQGYEQYFGPGTRLTVT.

This sequence joins TRBV28 and TRBJ1-5; weak D call: TRBD1 (5 bases). Per the germline V gene, CDR1 is MDHEN and CDR2 is SYDVKM. V lost 1 base and J lost 3, with 13 bases in between. The CDR3 extends over 16 amino acids. CDR3 in amino acids: CASSLLTGTPNQPQHF. The CDR3 region has the DNA TGTGCCAGCAGTTTATTAACGGGGACTCCCAATCAGCCCCAGCATTTT.

J is TRBJ2-7 and V is TRBV28; maybe TRBD1 (5 bases). Germline assignment: CDR1 MDHEN and CDR2 SYDVKM. With 6 bases removed from V and 5 bases from J, the gap between germline ends came to 11 bases. The CDR3 extends over 12 amino acids. The CDR3 coding sequence is TGTGCCAGCAGAACCCAGGGCGACGAGCAGTACTTC. It is translated as CASRTQGDEQYF. Full variable domain (outside the CDR3, taken from reference TRBV28 and TRBJ2-7): DVKVTQSSRYLVKRTGEKVFLECVQDMDHENMFWYRQDPGLGLRLIYFSYDVKMKEKGDIPEGYSVSREKKERFSLILESASTNQTSMYLCASRTQGDEQYFGPGTRLTVT.

V gene TRBV19 combines with J gene TRBJ2-1; D remains unclear. V lost 4 bases, J lost 9 bases, and 19 bases lay in between. Germline V gives CDR1 LNHDA, CDR2 SQIVND (reference sequence). CDR3 length: 15 residues. The CDR3 here is CASSTPRRAKTEQFF. CDR3 bases: TGTGCCAGTAGTACACCGCGTCGGGCGAAAACTGAGCAGTTCTTC.